The 6 T cell receptor beta chains reported below all come from one sample, sequenced in a study of cytomegalovirus exposure and HLA in healthy donors (dated by TCRdb to the late 2010s). Library preparation employed the immunoSEQ multiplex PCR assay. For the multiplex PCR, a mixture combining 60 forward primers for TCR Vbeta segments and 13 reverse primers for TCR Jbeta segments was used. The clones in this table, taken by TCRdb from immuneACCESS, are in-frame only. Not every clone is retained; where verified, under half of the shortfall comes from an unresolved V gene, and the cause of the rest is unknown. The sample records 110,000 or so clones, roughly 15% of which are singletons. The ten largest make up over 0.8% of the sample. The sample taken for sequencing was PBMCs. These receptor sequences come from a female donor in good health and CMV-seronegative.

The chain joins TRBV10-2 to TRBJ1-2; 10 bases are a match to TRBD1. Germline CDR1 reads WSHSY; CDR2 reads SAAADI. The CDR3 extends over 16 amino acids. The J segment lost 9 bases and the V segment lost 3 bases, leaving 13 bases of the junction unmatched. The chain's CDR3 is CASSDHLRQGARSYTF. The CDR3 DNA reads as TGCGCCAGCAGTGATCACCTCCGACAGGGGGCTCGGAGCTACACCTTC.

This clone was found a few times. The chain is built from TRBV7-6 and TRBJ1-5; 8 bases line up with TRBD1. This CDR3 comprises 17 residues. The J segment lost 7 bases and the V segment lost 1 base, leaving 12 bases of the junction unmatched. The germline gives CDR1 SGHVS, CDR2 FNYEAQ. CDR3 DNA sequence: TGTGCCAGCAGCTTAGAGGCAGGGGGCTTTCTTATGCAGCCCCAGCATTTT. Translating gives CASSLEAGGFLMQPQHF.

The table lists this clone with a few counts. The chain couples TRBV7-9 to TRBJ1-1, with a possible D match to TRBD1 (6 bases). The V end was cut by 5 bases, the J end by 3 bases, with 19 bases between. CDR3 size: 16 residues. In germline, CDR1 is SEHNR, CDR2 FQNEAQ (reference sequence). The CDR3 protein is CASSTTKQGGHTEAFF. Written as DNA, the CDR3 is TGTGCCAGCAGCACCACCAAACAGGGAGGGCACACTGAAGCTTTCTTT.

This clone was picked up a small number of times. CDR3 residues: CASSPAMDRDHEQYF. For the CDR3, the DNA is TGTGCCAGCAGCCCAGCCATGGACAGGGACCACGAGCAGTACTTC. The chain carries TRBV9 and TRBJ2-7; the match to TRBD1 covers 8 bases. J was trimmed by 5 bases and V by 4 bases; bases with no gene match: 11. Germline V gene data show CDR1 as SGDLS and CDR2 as YYNGEE. This CDR3 is built from 15 residues. The full variable domain, in which reference TRBV9 and TRBJ2-7 provide the parts outside the CDR3, is DSGVTQTPKHLITATGQRVTLRCSPRSGDLSVYWYQQSLDQGLQFLIQYYNGEERAKGNILERFSAQQFPDLHSELNLSSLELGDSALYFCASSPAMDRDHEQYFGPGTRLTVT.

The chain carries TRBV5-6 and TRBJ2-1; a weak D match, TRBD1 (6 bases). The CDR3 extends over 16 amino acids. V lost 0 bases and J lost 4, with 14 bases in between. Germline V gene sequence: CDR1 SGHDT, CDR2 YYEEEE. The DNA for the CDR3 is TGTGCCAGCAGCTTGGCGGTTGGGGGCCTATACAATGAGCAGTTCTTC. It is translated as CASSLAVGGLYNEQFF.

This rearrangement joins TRBV6-6 to TRBJ2-5; D is uncertain. The germline V and J ends were trimmed by 5 bases and 4 bases, with 14 bases remaining between them. The CDR3 totals 14 residues. Germline lookup yields CDR1 MNHNY and CDR2 SVGAGI (reference sequence). CDR3 in amino acids: CASSPQTLGETQYF. In nucleotides, the CDR3 is TGTGCCAGCAGTCCCCAGACATTGGGAGAGACCCAGTACTTC.